These 20 T cell receptor beta chains share one sample of origin, sequenced in a study of T cell responses to AZD1222 COVID-19 vaccine. Repertoires were generated with immunoSEQ multiplex PCR, while TCRdb's copy carries only in-frame clones and drops some. The table has about 190,000 clones, 87% seen once. Sample: peripheral blood, taken on day 0 of MenACWY control vaccination. The receptor source for this set is an adult in good health.

The V call is TRBV6-5, the J call TRBJ1-6; TRBD1 matches 7 bases. The CDR3 totals 14 residues. The junction had 5 bases not matched to a gene; V was cut back by 6 bases and J by 6 bases. Looked up from germline, CDR1 is MNHEY and CDR2 is SVGAGI. CDR3 DNA: TGTGCCAGCAGCCAGACAGGGACTAATTCACCCCTCCACTTT. It translates to CASSQTGTNSPLHF.

This clone was counted a single time. V and J are TRBV11-2 and TRBJ2-7, with a possible D match to TRBD1 (7 bases). The germline V and J ends were trimmed by 4 bases and 9 bases, with 19 bases remaining between them. Per germline, CDR1 SGHAT and CDR2 FQNNGV. This CDR3 spans 14 amino acids. CDR3 region: CASSSLTGRLGQYF. The CDR3, as DNA: TGTGCCAGCAGCTCTCTGACAGGGAGGCTTGGGCAGTACTTC.

The CDR3 is CAWSGAGTVYEKLFF. The CDR3 coding sequence is TGTGCCTGGAGTGGAGCCGGGACAGTATATGAAAAACTGTTTTTT. The V gene is TRBV30, the J gene TRBJ1-4, with 7 bases that match TRBD1. V trimming: 1 base; J trimming: 6 bases; junction bases outside the gene matches: 8. CDR1 GTSNPN and CDR2 SVGIG come from the germline V gene (reference sequence). The CDR3 covers 15 residues.

The gene calls are TRBV10-3 and TRBJ1-5, with no clear D. Germline CDR1 ENHRY, CDR2 SYGVKD. This CDR3 has 13 amino acids. The V end was cut by 4 bases, the J end by 4 bases, with 8 bases between. DNA for the CDR3: TGTGCCATCAGTGGAGATAGAAATCAGCCCCAGCATTTT. Its translation is CAISGDRNQPQHF.

The genes are TRBV19 and TRBJ2-1, with 9 positions matching TRBD2. Losses at the gene ends were 1 base for V and 1 base for J; bases not matched to a gene: 2. CDR3 length: 16 amino acids. Looked up from germline, CDR1 is LNHDA and CDR2 is SQIVND (reference sequence). The CDR3 DNA sequence: TGTGCCAGTAGTATAGTTAGCGGGAGTTCCTACAATGAGCAGTTCTTC. Protein: CASSIVSGSSYNEQFF.

The genes are TRBV2 and TRBJ1-2, with 7 bases aligning to TRBD1. Germline-derived CDR1 and CDR2 are SNHLY and FYNNEI. V shed 4 bases, J shed 7 bases, and the junction held 3 bases outside the gene matches. The CDR3 extends over 12 amino acids. CDR3 bases: TGTGCCAGCAGTGTTACAGGGGCTGGCTACACCTTC. Its translation: CASSVTGAGYTF.

The chain employs TRBV3-1 (or the pseudogene TRBV3-2) and TRBJ2-7; a possible D gene is TRBD1 (6 bases). V dropped 2 bases and J dropped 0 bases, with 17 bases sitting between them. The CDR3 has 17 amino acids. CDR1 and CDR2 (germline): LGHDT, YNNKEL (reference sequence). For the CDR3, the DNA is TGTGCCAGCAGCCAAAGGAGCGGACAGATCAGCTCCTACGAGCAGTACTTC. Its translation is CASSQRSGQISSYEQYF.

The V and J genes are TRBV11-2 and TRBJ1-4, with D possibly matching TRBD1 (6 bases). The CDR3 is 15 residues long. The V gene lost 0 bases and the J gene lost 8 bases, with 13 bases spanning the gap. The germline V gene encodes CDR1 SGHAT and CDR2 FQNNGV. The CDR3 protein is CASSLDGGALEKLFF. The CDR3 coding sequence is TGTGCCAGCAGCTTAGACGGGGGGGCACTCGAAAAACTGTTTTTT.

J is TRBJ2-7 and V is TRBV5-4; 12 bases match TRBD2. This CDR3 region has 15 residues. Germline CDR1 is SGHNT and CDR2 is YYREEE (reference sequence). With V trimmed by 5 bases and J by 2 bases, 5 bases remained unmatched. In nucleotides, the CDR3 is TGTGCCAGCAGTCTGACTAGCGGGGGACCCTACGAGCAGTACTTC. This gives the protein CASSLTSGGPYEQYF.

This clone was detected once. The chain combines TRBV5-1 with TRBJ2-3; unclear D gene. Per germline, CDR1 SGHRS and CDR2 YFSETQ. V lost 4 bases and J lost 3, with 6 bases in between. This CDR3 comprises 12 residues. CDR3 DNA sequence: TGCGCCAGCAGCGCCCTGACAGATACGCAGTATTTT. This sequence encodes CASSALTDTQYF. The full variable domain, its missing parts supplied by reference TRBV5-1 and TRBJ2-3, is KAGVTQTPRYLIKTRGQQVTLSCSPISGHRSVSWYQQTPGQGLQFLFEYFSETQRNKGNFPGRFSGRQFSNSRSEMNVSTLELGDSALYLCASSALTDTQYFGPGTRLTVL.

This clone was seen a few times. V is TRBV19 and J is TRBJ1-5, with 12 bases fitting TRBD1. The CDR3 length is 16 residues. V was clipped by 4 bases and J by 5 bases; unmatched bases: 6. From germline, CDR1 is LNHDA and CDR2 SQIVND (reference sequence). The CDR3 protein is CASSKGQGAVYQPQHF. The CDR3 nucleotides are TGTGCCAGTAGTAAGGGACAGGGGGCAGTGTATCAGCCCCAGCATTTT.

The chain recombines TRBV19 with TRBJ1-1; D not certain. This CDR3 is built from 14 residues. CDR1 is LNHDA, CDR2 SQIVND, per germline (reference sequence). Trimming removed 7 bases from V and 0 bases from J, with 12 bases in between. Here the CDR3 reads CASKVVGMNTEAFF. In DNA, the CDR3 is TGTGCCAGTAAGGTGGTTGGGATGAACACTGAAGCTTTCTTT.

The chain carries TRBV21-1 and TRBJ1-5. TRBV21-1 is a pseudogene. The CDR3 is 16 amino acids. CDR3 amino acids: CASTLGAATSNQPQHF. The CDR3 nucleotides are TGTGCCAGCACTCTCGGGGCAGCTACTAGCAATCAGCCCCAGCATTTT.

The chain uses TRBV19 and TRBJ1-1; unclear D gene. CDR1 and CDR2 from the germline V gene are LNHDA and SQIVND (reference sequence). This CDR3 spans 15 amino acids. V was pared by 5 bases and J by 0 bases, with 13 bases between. CDR3 sequence (DNA): TGTGCCAGTAGTGGGCCCGGAGGCATGAACACTGAAGCTTTCTTT. This gives the protein CASSGPGGMNTEAFF.

The V and J genes are TRBV9 and TRBJ2-1; D not resolved. The CDR3 spans 15 residues. Trimming shortened V by 4 bases and J by 8 bases, and 19 bases separated the two germline ends. CDR1 is SGDLS and CDR2 is YYNGEE in the germline V gene. This CDR3 reads CASSPPGSLSYEQFF. Written as DNA, the CDR3 is TGTGCCAGCAGCCCCCCCGGGTCCTTGAGTTATGAGCAGTTCTTC.

V usage is TRBV28 and J usage is TRBJ2-3, with D tentatively TRBD1 (6 bases). Germline V gene lookup returns CDR1 MDHEN and CDR2 SYDVKM. V lost 2 bases, J lost 0 bases, and 9 bases lay in between. This CDR3 is 15 amino acids long. CDR3 region: CASSLNRASTDTQYF. CDR3 coding DNA: TGTGCCAGCAGTTTAAACAGGGCCAGCACAGATACGCAGTATTTT.

The chain uses TRBV18 and TRBJ2-5; 8 bases line up with TRBD1. J lost 5 bases, V lost 4 bases, and 6 bases had no gene match. From germline, CDR1 is KGHSH and CDR2 LQKENI. This CDR3 region has 14 residues. CDR3 sequence: CASSLGQGGETQYF. Here the CDR3 DNA reads TGTGCCAGCTCACTCGGACAGGGCGGGGAGACCCAGTACTTC.

The V and J genes are TRBV4-1 and TRBJ2-5; unclear D gene. The CDR3 is 13 amino acids. V shed 1 base and J shed 3 bases, with 6 bases lying between them. The germline CDR1 and CDR2 sequences are MGHRA and YSYEKL. CDR3 region: CASSQANEETQYF. CDR3 DNA: TGCGCCAGCAGCCAAGCCAACGAAGAGACCCAGTACTTC.

This clone is a singleton in its sample. The chain recombines TRBV18 with TRBJ2-1, with 12 bases lining up with TRBD1. CDR1 KGHSH and CDR2 LQKENI come from the germline V gene. CDR3 length equals 13 residues. The V and J ends lost 8 bases and 13 bases, in that order; junction bases with no gene match: 9. CDR3: CASRGQGADIQFF. The CDR3 region has the DNA TGTGCCAGCCGGGGACAGGGGGCTGATATCCAGTTCTTC.

The rearrangement links TRBV30 to TRBJ2-1, with TRBD2 matching 8 bases. J gave up 13 bases and V 4 bases, and 9 bases lay outside the gene matches. The CDR3 consists of 12 residues. Germline-derived CDR1 and CDR2 are GTSNPN and SVGIG (reference sequence). CDR3 sequence (DNA): TGTGCCTGGAAACCTAGCGGGCCCTCCCAGTTCTTC. This codes for CAWKPSGPSQFF.